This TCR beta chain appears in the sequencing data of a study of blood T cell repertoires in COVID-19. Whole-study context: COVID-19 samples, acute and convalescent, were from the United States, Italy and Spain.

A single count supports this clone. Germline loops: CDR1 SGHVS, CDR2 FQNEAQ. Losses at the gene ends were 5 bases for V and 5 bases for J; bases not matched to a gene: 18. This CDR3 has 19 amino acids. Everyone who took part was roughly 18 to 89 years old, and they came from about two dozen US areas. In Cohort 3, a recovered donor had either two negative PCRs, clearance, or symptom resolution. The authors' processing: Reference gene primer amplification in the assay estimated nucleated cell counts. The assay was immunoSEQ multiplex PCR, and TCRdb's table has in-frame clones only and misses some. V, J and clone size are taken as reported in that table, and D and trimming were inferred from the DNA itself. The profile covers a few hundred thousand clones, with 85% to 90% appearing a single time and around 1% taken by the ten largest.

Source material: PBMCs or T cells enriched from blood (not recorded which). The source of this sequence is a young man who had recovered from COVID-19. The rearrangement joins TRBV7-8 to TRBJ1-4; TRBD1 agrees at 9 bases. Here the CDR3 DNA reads TGTGCCAGCAGCGTGTACCGGGACAGGGTGAGAGAGGGGAATGAAAAACTGTTTTTT. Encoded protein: CASSVYRDRVREGNEKLFF.